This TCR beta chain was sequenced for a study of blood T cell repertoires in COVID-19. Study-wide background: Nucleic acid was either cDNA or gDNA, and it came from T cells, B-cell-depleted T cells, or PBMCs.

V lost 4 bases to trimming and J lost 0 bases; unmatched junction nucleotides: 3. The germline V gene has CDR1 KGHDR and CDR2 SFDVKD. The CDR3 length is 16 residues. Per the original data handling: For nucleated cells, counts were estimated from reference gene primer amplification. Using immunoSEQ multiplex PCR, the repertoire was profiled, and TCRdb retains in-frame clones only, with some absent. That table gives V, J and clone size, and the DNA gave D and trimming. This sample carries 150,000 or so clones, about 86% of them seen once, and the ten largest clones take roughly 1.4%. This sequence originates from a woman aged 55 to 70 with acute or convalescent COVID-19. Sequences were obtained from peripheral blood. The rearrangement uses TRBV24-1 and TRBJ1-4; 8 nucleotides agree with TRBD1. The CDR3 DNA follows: TGTGCCACCAGTGAGTGGACAGGGCCAACTAATGAAAAACTGTTTTTT. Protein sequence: CATSEWTGPTNEKLFF.